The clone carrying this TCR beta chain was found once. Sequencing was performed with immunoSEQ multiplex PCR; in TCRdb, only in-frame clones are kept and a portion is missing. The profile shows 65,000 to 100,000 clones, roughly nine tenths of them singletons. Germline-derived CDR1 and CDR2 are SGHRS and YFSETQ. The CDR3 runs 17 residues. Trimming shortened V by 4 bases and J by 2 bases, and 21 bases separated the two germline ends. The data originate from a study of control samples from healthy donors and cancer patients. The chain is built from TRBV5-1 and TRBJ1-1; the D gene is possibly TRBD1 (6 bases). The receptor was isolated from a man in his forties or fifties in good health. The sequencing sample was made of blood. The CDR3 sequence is CASSHGTRVIRNTEAFF. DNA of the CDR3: TGCGCCAGCAGCCACGGGACAAGGGTAATTCGAAACACTGAAGCTTTCTTT.